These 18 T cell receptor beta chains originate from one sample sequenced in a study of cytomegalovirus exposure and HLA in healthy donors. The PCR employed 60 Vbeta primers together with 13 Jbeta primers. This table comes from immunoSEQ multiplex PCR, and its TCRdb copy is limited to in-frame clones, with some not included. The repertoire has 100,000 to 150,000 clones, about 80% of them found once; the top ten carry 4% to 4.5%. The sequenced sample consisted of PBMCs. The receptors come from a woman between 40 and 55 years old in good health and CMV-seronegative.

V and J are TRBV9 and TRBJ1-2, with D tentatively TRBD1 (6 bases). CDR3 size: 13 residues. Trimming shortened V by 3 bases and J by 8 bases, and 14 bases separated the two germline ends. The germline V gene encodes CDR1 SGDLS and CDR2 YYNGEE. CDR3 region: CASSADTGSGYTF. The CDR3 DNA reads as TGTGCCAGCAGCGCTGACACAGGGAGCGGCTACACCTTC.

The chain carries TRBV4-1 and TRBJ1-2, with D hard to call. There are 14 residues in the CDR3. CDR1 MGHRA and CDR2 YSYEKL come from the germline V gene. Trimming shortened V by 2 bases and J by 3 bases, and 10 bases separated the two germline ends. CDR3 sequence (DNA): TGCGCCAGCAGCCAACGGGAGGCGGACTATGGCTACACCTTC. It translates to CASSQREADYGYTF.

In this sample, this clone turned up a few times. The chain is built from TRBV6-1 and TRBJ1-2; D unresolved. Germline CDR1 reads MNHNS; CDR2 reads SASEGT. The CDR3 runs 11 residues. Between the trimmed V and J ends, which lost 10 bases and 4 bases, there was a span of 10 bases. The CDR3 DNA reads TGTGCCACCCAGGATAGCTATGGCTACACCTTC. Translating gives CATQDSYGYTF.

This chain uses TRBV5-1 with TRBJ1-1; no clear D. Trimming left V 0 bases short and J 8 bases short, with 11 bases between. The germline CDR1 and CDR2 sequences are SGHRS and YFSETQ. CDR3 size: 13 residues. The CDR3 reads CASSLGPGPEAFF. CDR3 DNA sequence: TGCGCCAGCAGCTTGGGTCCAGGCCCCGAAGCTTTCTTT.

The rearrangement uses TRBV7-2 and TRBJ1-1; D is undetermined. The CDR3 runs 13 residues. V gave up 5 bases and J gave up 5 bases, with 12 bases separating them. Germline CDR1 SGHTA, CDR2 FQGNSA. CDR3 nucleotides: TGTGCCAGCAGCCGCGCAGCGGGGACTGAAGCTTTCTTT. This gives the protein CASSRAAGTEAFF.

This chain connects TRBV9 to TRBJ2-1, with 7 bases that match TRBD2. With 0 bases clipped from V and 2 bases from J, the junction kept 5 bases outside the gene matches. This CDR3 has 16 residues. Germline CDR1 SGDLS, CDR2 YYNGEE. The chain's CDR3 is CASSVEAGVTYNEQFF. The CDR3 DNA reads TGTGCCAGCAGCGTAGAGGCGGGAGTGACCTACAATGAGCAGTTCTTC.

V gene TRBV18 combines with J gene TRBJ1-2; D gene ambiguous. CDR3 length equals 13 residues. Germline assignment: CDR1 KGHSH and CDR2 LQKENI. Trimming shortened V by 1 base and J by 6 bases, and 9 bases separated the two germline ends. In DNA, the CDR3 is TGTGCCAGCTCACCACGGGCAGAACATGGCTACACCTTC. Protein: CASSPRAEHGYTF.

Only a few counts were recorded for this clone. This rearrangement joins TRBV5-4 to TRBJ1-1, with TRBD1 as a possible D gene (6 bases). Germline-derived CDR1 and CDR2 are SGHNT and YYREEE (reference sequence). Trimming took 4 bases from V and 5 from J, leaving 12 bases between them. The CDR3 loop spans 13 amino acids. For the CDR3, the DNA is TGTGCCAGCAGCACCAGGGGAGGGACTGAAGCTTTCTTT. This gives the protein CASSTRGGTEAFF. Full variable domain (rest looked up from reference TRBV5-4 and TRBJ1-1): ETGVTQSPTHLIKTRGQQVTLRCSSQSGHNTVSWYQQALGQGPQFIFQYYREEENGRGNFPPRFSGLQFPNYSSELNVNALELDDSALYLCASSTRGGTEAFFGQGTRLTVV.

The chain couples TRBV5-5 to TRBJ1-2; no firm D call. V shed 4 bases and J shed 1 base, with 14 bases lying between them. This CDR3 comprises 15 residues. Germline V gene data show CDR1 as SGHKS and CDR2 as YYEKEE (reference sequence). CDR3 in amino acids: CASSPAEELNYGYTF. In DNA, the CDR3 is TGTGCCAGCAGCCCCGCCGAGGAACTTAACTATGGCTACACCTTC.

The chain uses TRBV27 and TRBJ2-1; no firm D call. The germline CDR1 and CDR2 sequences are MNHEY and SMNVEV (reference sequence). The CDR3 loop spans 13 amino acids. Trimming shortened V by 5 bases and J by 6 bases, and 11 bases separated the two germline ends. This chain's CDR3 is CASSPYRVNEQFF. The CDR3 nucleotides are TGTGCCAGCAGTCCGTACAGAGTCAATGAGCAGTTCTTC.

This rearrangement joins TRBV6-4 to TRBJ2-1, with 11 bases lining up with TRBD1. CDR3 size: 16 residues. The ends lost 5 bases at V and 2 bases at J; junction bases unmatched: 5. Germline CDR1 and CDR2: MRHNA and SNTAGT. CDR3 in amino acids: CASSWTGGLTYNEQFF. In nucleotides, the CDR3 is TGTGCCAGCAGTTGGACAGGGGGCCTAACCTACAATGAGCAGTTCTTC.

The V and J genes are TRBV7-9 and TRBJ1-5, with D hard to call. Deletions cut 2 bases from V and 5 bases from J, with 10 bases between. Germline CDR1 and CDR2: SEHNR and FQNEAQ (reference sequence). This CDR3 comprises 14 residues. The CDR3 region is CASSLSWRDQPQHF. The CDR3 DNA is TGTGCCAGCAGCTTAAGCTGGAGGGATCAGCCCCAGCATTTT.

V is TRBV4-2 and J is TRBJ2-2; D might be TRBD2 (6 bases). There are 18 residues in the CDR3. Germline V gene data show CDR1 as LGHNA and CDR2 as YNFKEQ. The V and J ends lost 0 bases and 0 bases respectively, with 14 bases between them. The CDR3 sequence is CASSQESGARANTGELFF. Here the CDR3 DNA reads TGTGCCAGCAGCCAAGAGTCGGGAGCCCGGGCGAACACCGGGGAGCTGTTTTTT.

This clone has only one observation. In DNA form, the CDR3 reads TGTGCCAGCAGTGATCCCAGGGTGGCGGATCAGCCCCAGCATTTT. Translated: CASSDPRVADQPQHF. This rearrangement joins TRBV2 to TRBJ1-5; possible D gene TRBD1, 5 bases. Germline V gene data show CDR1 as SNHLY and CDR2 as FYNNEI. The germline V and J ends were trimmed by 3 bases and 5 bases, with 14 bases remaining between them. CDR3 length equals 15 residues.

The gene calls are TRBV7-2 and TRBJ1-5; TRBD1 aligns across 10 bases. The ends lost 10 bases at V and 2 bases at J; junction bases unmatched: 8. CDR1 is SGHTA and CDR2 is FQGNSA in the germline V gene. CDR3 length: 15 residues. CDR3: CATAGQGFGNQPQHF. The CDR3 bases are TGTGCCACCGCGGGACAGGGGTTCGGCAATCAGCCCCAGCATTTT.

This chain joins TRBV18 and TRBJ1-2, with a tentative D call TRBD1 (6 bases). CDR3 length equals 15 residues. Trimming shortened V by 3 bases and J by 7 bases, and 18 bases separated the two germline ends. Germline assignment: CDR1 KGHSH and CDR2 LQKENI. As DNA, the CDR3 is TGTGCCAGCTCACCGAATGCGGGGGCGATGAGTGGCTACACCTTC. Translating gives CASSPNAGAMSGYTF.

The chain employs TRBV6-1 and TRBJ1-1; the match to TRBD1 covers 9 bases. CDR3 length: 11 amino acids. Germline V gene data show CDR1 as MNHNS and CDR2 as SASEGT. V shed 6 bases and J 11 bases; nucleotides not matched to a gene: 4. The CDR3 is CASRGQGRAFF. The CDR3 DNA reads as TGTGCCAGCAGGGGACAGGGTAGGGCTTTCTTT.

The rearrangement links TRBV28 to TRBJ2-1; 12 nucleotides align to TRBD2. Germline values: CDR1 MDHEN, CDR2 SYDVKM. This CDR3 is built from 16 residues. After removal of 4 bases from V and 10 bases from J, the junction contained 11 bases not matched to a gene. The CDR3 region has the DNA TGTGCCAGCAGTTCCCAAGGACTAGCGGGAACGGGGGAGCAGTTCTTC. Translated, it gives CASSSQGLAGTGEQFF.